The 19 T cell receptor beta chains presented below share a single source sample, sequenced in a study of blood T cell repertoires in COVID-19. Repertoires were generated with immunoSEQ multiplex PCR, while TCRdb's copy carries only in-frame clones and drops some. Altogether 380,000 or so clones are present, 81% being singletons, with the ten largest covering about 1.2%. The source material was peripheral blood. These receptors all come from a human donor with acute or convalescent COVID-19. The donor label of this sample is uncertain.

V and J are TRBV5-1 and TRBJ2-3; D may be TRBD2 (6 bases). The length of the CDR3 is 15 residues. Germline loops: CDR1 SGHRS, CDR2 YFSETQ. The germline V and J ends were trimmed by 3 bases and 0 bases, with 11 bases remaining between them. The CDR3 sequence: CASSSERVSTDTQYF. CDR3 sequence (DNA): TGCGCCAGCAGCTCGGAGCGGGTGAGCACAGATACGCAGTATTTT.

There are a few counts of this clone. The rearrangement joins TRBV19 to TRBJ1-4; no clear D gene. The V gene lost 4 bases and the J gene lost 7 bases, with 16 bases spanning the gap. The length of the CDR3 is 15 residues. CDR1 is LNHDA and CDR2 is SQIVND in the germline V gene (reference sequence). CDR3: CASSTRSRGSEKLFF. CDR3 DNA sequence: TGTGCCAGTAGTACGAGGAGCCGAGGGAGTGAAAAACTGTTTTTT.

The rearrangement links TRBV19 to TRBJ1-3, with 10 positions matching TRBD1. Trimming removed 5 bases from V and 0 bases from J; junction bases left unmatched: 7. This CDR3 has 17 amino acids. Germline CDR1 is LNHDA and CDR2 is SQIVND (reference sequence). CDR3 region: CASSPGQGRISGNTIYF. CDR3 sequence (DNA): TGTGCCAGTAGTCCGGGACAGGGGAGGATCTCTGGAAACACCATATATTTT.

This rearrangement joins TRBV24-1 to TRBJ2-3; TRBD1 is a possible D gene (6 bases). Germline V gives CDR1 KGHDR, CDR2 SFDVKD. Trimming removed 4 bases from V and 2 bases from J, with 12 bases in between. This CDR3 comprises 15 residues. The CDR3 sequence: CATSDLDRTTDTQYF. The CDR3 nucleotides are TGTGCCACCAGTGACTTGGACAGAACCACAGATACGCAGTATTTT.

V and J are TRBV11-3 and TRBJ2-1, with D possibly matching TRBD2 (6 bases). Trimming shortened V by 5 bases and J by 8 bases, and 16 bases separated the two germline ends. The CDR3 extends over 14 amino acids. CDR1 is SGHNT, CDR2 YENEEA, per germline. CDR3 bases: TGTGCCAGCAGCCTTAGAGGCGGGGACTATGAGCAGTTCTTC. Its translation: CASSLRGGDYEQFF.

The V gene is TRBV6-1, the J gene TRBJ1-6; D remains ambiguous. The CDR3 is made up of 13 amino acids. The germline V and J ends were trimmed by 2 bases and 10 bases, with 9 bases remaining between them. Germline loops: CDR1 MNHNS, CDR2 SASEGT. The CDR3 spells CASSERGGSPLHF. For the CDR3, the DNA is TGTGCCAGCAGTGAACGGGGAGGGTCACCCCTCCACTTT.

The rearrangement uses TRBV18 and TRBJ2-5; 9 bases are a match to TRBD1. V trimming: 4 bases; J trimming: 5 bases; junction bases outside the gene matches: 2. Per germline, CDR1 KGHSH and CDR2 LQKENI. This CDR3 has 13 amino acids. The CDR3 loop is CASSHGQGETQYF. In DNA, the CDR3 is TGTGCCAGCTCACACGGACAGGGGGAGACCCAGTACTTC.

This sequence joins TRBV5-4 and TRBJ2-1; the match to TRBD2 covers 8 bases. The trim removed 3 bases at V and 3 bases at J, leaving 8 bases unmatched. CDR3 length equals 16 residues. Per the germline V gene, CDR1 is SGHNT and CDR2 is YYREEE (reference sequence). DNA for the CDR3: TGTGCCAGCAGCTACCTAGCGGCGGGGGGCTACAATGAGCAGTTCTTC. Translation: CASSYLAAGGYNEQFF.

This rearrangement joins TRBV5-1 to TRBJ2-1, with TRBD2 matching over 9 bases. The CDR3 contains 15 residues. In germline, CDR1 is SGHRS, CDR2 YFSETQ. V was clipped by 4 bases and J by 2 bases; unmatched bases: 4. The CDR3 here is CASSVTSGPYNEQFF. CDR3 nucleotides: TGCGCCAGCAGCGTGACTAGCGGACCCTACAATGAGCAGTTCTTC.

This clone occurred once. The chain uses TRBV10-3 and TRBJ1-1; 7 bases are shared with TRBD1. Germline loops: CDR1 ENHRY, CDR2 SYGVKD. V shed 6 bases, J shed 1 base, and the junction held 2 bases outside the gene matches. There are 13 residues in the CDR3. DNA of the CDR3: TGTGCCATCAGGACAGGGCAGAACACTGAAGCTTTCTTT. Protein: CAIRTGQNTEAFF.

The V and J genes are TRBV6-5 and TRBJ1-1; unclear D gene. The V and J ends lost 3 bases and 2 bases respectively, with 7 bases between them. CDR1 is MNHEY, CDR2 SVGAGI, per germline. The CDR3 is 13 amino acids. The CDR3 region is CASSYQINTEAFF. CDR3 coding DNA: TGTGCCAGCAGTTATCAGATCAACACTGAAGCTTTCTTT.

In this sample, this clone turned up once. The chain uses TRBV5-1 and TRBJ1-1; 7 nucleotides line up with TRBD1. V lost 4 bases to trimming and J lost 4 bases; unmatched junction nucleotides: 10. Germline V gene data show CDR1 as SGHRS and CDR2 as YFSETQ. The CDR3 spans 15 residues. CDR3 loop: CASSPPTGQGTEAFF. The CDR3 coding sequence is TGCGCCAGCAGCCCCCCGACAGGGCAGGGCACTGAAGCTTTCTTT. Using reference TRBV5-1 and TRBJ1-1 for the parts outside the CDR3, the full variable domain is KAGVTQTPRYLIKTRGQQVTLSCSPISGHRSVSWYQQTPGQGLQFLFEYFSETQRNKGNFPGRFSGRQFSNSRSEMNVSTLELGDSALYLCASSPPTGQGTEAFFGQGTRLTVV.

This sequence joins TRBV9 and TRBJ1-1; no reliable D call. The CDR3 runs 14 residues. Trimming shortened V by 0 bases and J by 5 bases, and 11 bases separated the two germline ends. Germline CDR1 reads SGDLS; CDR2 reads YYNGEE. The CDR3 bases are TGTGCCAGCAGCGTAGCTGTTAGAGGGACTGAAGCTTTCTTT. It is translated as CASSVAVRGTEAFF.

This rearrangement joins TRBV12-3 or TRBV12-4 to TRBJ2-5, with D uncertain. This CDR3 is 13 amino acids long. Trimming shortened V by 2 bases and J by 4 bases, and 8 bases separated the two germline ends. The DNA of the CDR3 is TGTGCCAGCAGTTTACGGCCGGGAGAGACCCAGTACTTC. Translating gives CASSLRPGETQYF.

The chain links TRBV14 to TRBJ1-1; 9 bases are shared with TRBD1. This CDR3 is 15 amino acids long. J was trimmed by 4 bases and V by 4 bases; bases with no gene match: 7. In germline, CDR1 is SGHDN, CDR2 FVKESK. The CDR3 region has the DNA TGTGCCAGCAGCCGACCGGGACAGGGCTCCACTGAAGCTTTCTTT. Translated: CASSRPGQGSTEAFF.

This chain links TRBV10-1 with TRBJ1-1; D gene uncertain. The CDR3 is made up of 16 amino acids. CDR1 is WNHNN and CDR2 is SYGVQD in the germline V gene (reference sequence). V lost 0 bases to trimming and J lost 0 bases, with 11 bases between them. CDR3 in DNA: TGCGCCAGCAGTGAGTCGAGATTCCCCGTGAACACTGAAGCTTTCTTT. Encoded protein: CASSESRFPVNTEAFF.

This chain links TRBV28 with TRBJ1-4; D unclear. The CDR3 is 14 residues long. The V gene's germline CDR1 is MDHEN and CDR2 SYDVKM. V was shortened by 4 bases and J by 3 bases, with 9 bases between the two germline ends. The CDR3 sequence is CASSSSGSNEKLFF. CDR3 nucleotide sequence: TGTGCCAGCAGTTCCTCCGGGTCTAATGAAAAACTGTTTTTT. The variable domain in full, with the rest retrieved from reference TRBV28 and TRBJ1-4, is DVKVTQSSRYLVKRTGEKVFLECVQDMDHENMFWYRQDPGLGLRLIYFSYDVKMKEKGDIPEGYSVSREKKERFSLILESASTNQTSMYLCASSSSGSNEKLFFGSGTQLSVL.

The chain recombines TRBV19 with TRBJ1-2; possibly TRBD1 for D (6 bases). The V gene lost 5 bases and the J gene lost 5 bases, with 21 bases spanning the gap. The CDR3 runs to 16 residues. The germline V gene encodes CDR1 LNHDA and CDR2 SQIVND (reference sequence). This CDR3 is CASSFTGTPSLYGYTF. The DNA of the CDR3 is TGTGCCAGTAGTTTTACCGGGACACCTAGTCTGTATGGCTACACCTTC. Combining the CDR3 with reference TRBV19 and TRBJ1-2 gives the whole variable domain DGGITQSPKYLFRKEGQNVTLSCEQNLNHDAMYWYRQDPGQGLRLIYYSQIVNDFQKGDIAEGYSVSREKKESFPLTVTSAQKNPTAFYLCASSFTGTPSLYGYTFGSGTRLTVV.

J is TRBJ1-2 and V is TRBV28, with a possible D match to TRBD1 (6 bases). V dropped 5 bases and J dropped 1 base, with 14 bases sitting between them. Looked up from germline, CDR1 is MDHEN and CDR2 is SYDVKM. The CDR3 is 15 residues long. CDR3 sequence reads: CASSTDRRLNYGYTF. In DNA, the CDR3 is TGTGCCAGCAGTACTGACAGGCGCCTTAACTATGGCTACACCTTC.